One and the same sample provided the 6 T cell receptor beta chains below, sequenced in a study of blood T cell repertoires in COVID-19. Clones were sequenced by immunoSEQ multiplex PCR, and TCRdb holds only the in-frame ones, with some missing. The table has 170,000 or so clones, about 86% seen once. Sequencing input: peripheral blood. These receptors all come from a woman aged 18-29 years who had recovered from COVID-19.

CDR3 sequence reads: CASSEGVNGEQYV. CDR3 nucleotide sequence: TGTGCCAGCAGCGAGGGGGTTAATGGCGAGCAGTACGTC. This rearrangement joins TRBV9 to TRBJ2-7; D is perhaps TRBD1 (6 bases). In germline, CDR1 is SGDLS, CDR2 YYNGEE. CDR3 length equals 13 residues. The V end was cut by 3 bases, the J end by 6 bases, with 13 bases between.

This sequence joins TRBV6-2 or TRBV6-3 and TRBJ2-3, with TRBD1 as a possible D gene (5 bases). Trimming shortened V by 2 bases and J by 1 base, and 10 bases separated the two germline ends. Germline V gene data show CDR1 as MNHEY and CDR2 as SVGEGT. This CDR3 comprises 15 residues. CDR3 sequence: CASSYQGARTDTQYF. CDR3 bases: TGTGCCAGCAGTTACCAAGGGGCCCGCACAGATACGCAGTATTTT.

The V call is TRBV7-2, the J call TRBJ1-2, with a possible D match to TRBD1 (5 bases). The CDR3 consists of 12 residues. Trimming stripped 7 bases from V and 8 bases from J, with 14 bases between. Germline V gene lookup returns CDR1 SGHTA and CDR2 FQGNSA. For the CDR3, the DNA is TGTGCCAGCACTAATCCGGGGGAAGGCTACACCTTC. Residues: CASTNPGEGYTF. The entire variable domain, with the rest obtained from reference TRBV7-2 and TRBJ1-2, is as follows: GAGVSQSPSNKVTEKGKDVELRCDPISGHTALYWYRQSLGQGLEFLIYFQGNSAPDKSGLPSDRFSAERTGGSVSTLTIQRTQQEDSAVYLCASTNPGEGYTFGSGTRLTVV.

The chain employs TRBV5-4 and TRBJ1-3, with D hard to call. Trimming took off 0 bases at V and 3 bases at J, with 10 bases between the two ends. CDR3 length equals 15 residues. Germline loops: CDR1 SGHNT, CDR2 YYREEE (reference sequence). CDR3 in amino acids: CASSLGAIGGNTIYF. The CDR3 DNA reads TGTGCCAGCAGCTTGGGGGCAATCGGTGGAAACACCATATATTTT.

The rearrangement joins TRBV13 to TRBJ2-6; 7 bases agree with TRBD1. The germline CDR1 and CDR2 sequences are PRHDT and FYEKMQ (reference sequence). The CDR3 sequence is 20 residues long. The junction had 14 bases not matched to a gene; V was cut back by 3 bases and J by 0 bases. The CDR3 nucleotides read TGTGCCAGCAGCTTGGAGTCTCTTACAGGGGATTACTCTGGGGCCAACGTCCTGACTTTC. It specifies CASSLESLTGDYSGANVLTF. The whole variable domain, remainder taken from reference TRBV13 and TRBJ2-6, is AAGVIQSPRHLIKEKRETATLKCYPIPRHDTVYWYQQGPGQDPQFLISFYEKMQSDKGSIPDRFSAQQFSDYHSELNMSSLELGDSALYFCASSLESLTGDYSGANVLTFGAGSRLTVL.

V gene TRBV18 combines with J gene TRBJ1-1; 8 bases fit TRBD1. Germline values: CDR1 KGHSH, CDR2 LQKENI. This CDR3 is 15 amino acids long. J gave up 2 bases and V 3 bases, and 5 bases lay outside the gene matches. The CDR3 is CASSPQGARNTEAFF. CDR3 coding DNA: TGTGCCAGCTCACCGCAGGGGGCGCGAAACACTGAAGCTTTCTTT.